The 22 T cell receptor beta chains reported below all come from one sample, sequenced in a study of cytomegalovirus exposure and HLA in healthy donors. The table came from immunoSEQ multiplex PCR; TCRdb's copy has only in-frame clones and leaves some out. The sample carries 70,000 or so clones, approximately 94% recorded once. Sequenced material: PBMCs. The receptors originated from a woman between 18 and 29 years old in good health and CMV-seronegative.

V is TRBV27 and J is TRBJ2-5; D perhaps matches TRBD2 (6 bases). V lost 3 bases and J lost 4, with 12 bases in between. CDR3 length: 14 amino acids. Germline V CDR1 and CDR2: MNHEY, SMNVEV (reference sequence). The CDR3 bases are TGTGCCAGCAGTTTCGCAGGGAGGACAGAGACCCAGTACTTC. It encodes CASSFAGRTETQYF.

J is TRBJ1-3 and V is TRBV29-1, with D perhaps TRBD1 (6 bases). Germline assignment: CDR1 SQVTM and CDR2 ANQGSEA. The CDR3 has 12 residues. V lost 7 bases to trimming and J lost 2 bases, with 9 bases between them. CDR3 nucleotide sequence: TGCAGCGGGGCAGGGGCTGGAAACACCATATATTTT. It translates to CSGAGAGNTIYF.

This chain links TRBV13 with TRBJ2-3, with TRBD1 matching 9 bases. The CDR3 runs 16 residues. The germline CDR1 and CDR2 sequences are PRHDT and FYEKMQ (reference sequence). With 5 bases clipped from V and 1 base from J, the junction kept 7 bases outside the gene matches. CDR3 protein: CASSHRGRAGTDTQYF. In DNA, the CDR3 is TGTGCCAGCAGCCACAGGGGGCGAGCGGGCACAGATACGCAGTATTTT.

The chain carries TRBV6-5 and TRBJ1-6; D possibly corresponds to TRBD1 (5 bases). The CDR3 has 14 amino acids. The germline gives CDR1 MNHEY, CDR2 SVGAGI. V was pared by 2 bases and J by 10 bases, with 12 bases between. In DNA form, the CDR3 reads TGTGCCAGCAGTTACGGGGGGACTGGATCACCCCTCCACTTT. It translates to CASSYGGTGSPLHF.

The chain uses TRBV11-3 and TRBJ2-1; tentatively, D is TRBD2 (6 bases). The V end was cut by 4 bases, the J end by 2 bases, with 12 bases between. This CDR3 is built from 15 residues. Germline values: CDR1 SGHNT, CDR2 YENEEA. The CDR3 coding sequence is TGTGCCAGCAGCTCTTCGGGCGGGGCCTACAATGAGCAGTTCTTC. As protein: CASSSSGGAYNEQFF.

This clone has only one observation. As DNA, the CDR3 is TGTGCCAGCAGCTTCGCAGGGAACTACGAGCAGTACTTC. Protein product: CASSFAGNYEQYF. This sequence joins TRBV5-6 and TRBJ2-7, with D maybe TRBD1 (5 bases). V gave up 2 bases and J gave up 3 bases, with 9 bases separating them. This CDR3 has 13 residues. The germline CDR1 and CDR2 sequences are SGHDT and YYEEEE.

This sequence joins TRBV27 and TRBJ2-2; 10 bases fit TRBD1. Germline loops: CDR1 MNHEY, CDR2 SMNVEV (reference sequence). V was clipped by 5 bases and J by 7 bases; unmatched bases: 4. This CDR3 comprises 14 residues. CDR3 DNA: TGTGCCAGCAGTACAGGGACAGGGGTCGGGGAGCTGTTTTTT. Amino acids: CASSTGTGVGELFF.

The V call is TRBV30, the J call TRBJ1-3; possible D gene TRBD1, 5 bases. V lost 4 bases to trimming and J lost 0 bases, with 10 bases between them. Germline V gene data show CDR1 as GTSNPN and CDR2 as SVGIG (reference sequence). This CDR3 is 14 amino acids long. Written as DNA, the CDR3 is TGTGCCTGGACCCCGGACAACTCTGGAAACACCATATATTTT. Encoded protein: CAWTPDNSGNTIYF.

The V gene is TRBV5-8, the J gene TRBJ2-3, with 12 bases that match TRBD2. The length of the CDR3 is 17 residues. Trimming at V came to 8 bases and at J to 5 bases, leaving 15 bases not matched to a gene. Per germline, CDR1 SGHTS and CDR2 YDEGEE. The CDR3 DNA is TGTGCCAGGACGAGTCGGACTAGCGGGAATATCAGAGATACGCAGTATTTT. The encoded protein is CARTSRTSGNIRDTQYF.

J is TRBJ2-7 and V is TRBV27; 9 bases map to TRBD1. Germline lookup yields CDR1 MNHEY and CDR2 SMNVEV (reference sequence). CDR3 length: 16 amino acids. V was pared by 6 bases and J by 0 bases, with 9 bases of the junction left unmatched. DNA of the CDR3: TGTGCCAGCAGGCTAATCGGACAGGGGCTCTCCTACGAGCAGTACTTC. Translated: CASRLIGQGLSYEQYF.

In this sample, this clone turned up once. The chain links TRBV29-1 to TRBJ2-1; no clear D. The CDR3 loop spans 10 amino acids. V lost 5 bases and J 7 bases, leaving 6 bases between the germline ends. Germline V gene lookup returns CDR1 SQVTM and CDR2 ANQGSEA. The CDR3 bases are TGCAGCGTTTCAGGTAATGAGCAGTTCTTC. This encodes CSVSGNEQFF.

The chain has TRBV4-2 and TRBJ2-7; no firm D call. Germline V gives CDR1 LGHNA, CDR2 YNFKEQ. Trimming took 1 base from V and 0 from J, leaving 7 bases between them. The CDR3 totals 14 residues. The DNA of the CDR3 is TGTGCCAGCAGCCAAGGAACTAACTCCTACGAGCAGTACTTC. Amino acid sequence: CASSQGTNSYEQYF.

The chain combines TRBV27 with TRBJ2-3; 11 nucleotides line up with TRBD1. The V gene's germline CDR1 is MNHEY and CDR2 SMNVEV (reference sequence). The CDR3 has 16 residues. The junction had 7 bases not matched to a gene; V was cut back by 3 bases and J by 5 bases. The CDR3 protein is CASSFLGQGVVDTQYF. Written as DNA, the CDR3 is TGTGCCAGCAGTTTCCTGGGACAGGGGGTTGTAGATACGCAGTATTTT.

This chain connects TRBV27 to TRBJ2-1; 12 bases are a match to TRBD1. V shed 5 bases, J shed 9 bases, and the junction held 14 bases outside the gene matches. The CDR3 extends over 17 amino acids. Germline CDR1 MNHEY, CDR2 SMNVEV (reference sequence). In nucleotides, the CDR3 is TGTGCCAGCAGTCCCCGCCCCCGGGACAGGGGGCGTCGTGAGCAGTTCTTC. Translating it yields CASSPRPRDRGRREQFF.

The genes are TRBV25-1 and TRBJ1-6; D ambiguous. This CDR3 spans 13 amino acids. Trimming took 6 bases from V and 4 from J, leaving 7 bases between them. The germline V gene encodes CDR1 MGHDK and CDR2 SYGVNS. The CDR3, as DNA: TGTGCCAGCAGGGGCTCGTATAATTCACCCCTCCACTTT. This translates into CASRGSYNSPLHF.

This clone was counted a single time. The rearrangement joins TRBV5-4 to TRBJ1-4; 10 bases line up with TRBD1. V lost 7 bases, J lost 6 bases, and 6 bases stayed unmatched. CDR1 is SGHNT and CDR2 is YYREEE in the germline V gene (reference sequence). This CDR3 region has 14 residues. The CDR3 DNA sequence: TGTGCCAGCCCCGAAGACAGGGGGCATGAAAAACTGTTTTTT. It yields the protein CASPEDRGHEKLFF. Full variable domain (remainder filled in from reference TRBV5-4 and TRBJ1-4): ETGVTQSPTHLIKTRGQQVTLRCSSQSGHNTVSWYQQALGQGPQFIFQYYREEENGRGNFPPRFSGLQFPNYSSELNVNALELDDSALYLCASPEDRGHEKLFFGSGTQLSVL.

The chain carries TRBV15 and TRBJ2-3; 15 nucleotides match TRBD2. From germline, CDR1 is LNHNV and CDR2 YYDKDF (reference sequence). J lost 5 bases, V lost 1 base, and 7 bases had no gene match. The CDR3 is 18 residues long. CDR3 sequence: CATSRGGTSGGTLDTQYF. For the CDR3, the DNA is TGTGCCACCAGCAGAGGGGGGACTAGCGGGGGGACATTAGATACGCAGTATTTT.

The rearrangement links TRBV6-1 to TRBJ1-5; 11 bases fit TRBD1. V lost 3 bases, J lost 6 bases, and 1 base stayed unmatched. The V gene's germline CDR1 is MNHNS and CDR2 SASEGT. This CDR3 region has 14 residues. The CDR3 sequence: CASSDGTGGQPQHF. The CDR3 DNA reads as TGTGCCAGCAGTGACGGGACAGGGGGTCAGCCCCAGCATTTT.

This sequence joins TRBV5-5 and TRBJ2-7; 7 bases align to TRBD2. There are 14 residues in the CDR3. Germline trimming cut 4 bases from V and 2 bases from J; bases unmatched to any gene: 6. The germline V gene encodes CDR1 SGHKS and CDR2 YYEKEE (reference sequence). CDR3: CASSPGGGTYEQYF. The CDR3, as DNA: TGTGCCAGCAGCCCTGGCGGGGGAACCTACGAGCAGTACTTC. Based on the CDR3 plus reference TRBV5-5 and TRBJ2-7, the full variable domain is DAGVTQSPTHLIKTRGQQVTLRCSPISGHKSVSWYQQVLGQGPQFIFQYYEKEERGRGNFPDRFSARQFPNYSSELNVNALLLGDSALYLCASSPGGGTYEQYFGPGTRLTVT.

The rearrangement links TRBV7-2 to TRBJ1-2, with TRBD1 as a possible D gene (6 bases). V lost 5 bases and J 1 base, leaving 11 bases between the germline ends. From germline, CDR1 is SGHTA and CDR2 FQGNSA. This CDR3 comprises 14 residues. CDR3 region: CASSGGPFNYGYTF. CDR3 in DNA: TGTGCCAGCAGCGGGGGCCCTTTTAACTATGGCTACACCTTC.

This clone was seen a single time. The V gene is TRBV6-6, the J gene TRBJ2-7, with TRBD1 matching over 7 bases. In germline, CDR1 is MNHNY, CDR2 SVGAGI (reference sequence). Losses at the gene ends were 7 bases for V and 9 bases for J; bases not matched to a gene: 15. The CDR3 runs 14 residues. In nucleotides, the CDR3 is TGTGCCAGCAATTCTGTGGACAGGACCCTAGGGCAGTACTTC. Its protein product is CASNSVDRTLGQYF.

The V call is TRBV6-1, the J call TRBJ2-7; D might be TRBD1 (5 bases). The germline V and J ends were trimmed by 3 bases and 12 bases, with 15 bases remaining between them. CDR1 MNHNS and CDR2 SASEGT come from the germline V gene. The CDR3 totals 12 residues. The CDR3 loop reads CASSDGPREPYF. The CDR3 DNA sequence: TGTGCCAGCAGTGACGGGCCCAGGGAACCGTACTTC.